These 5 T cell receptor beta chains share one sample of origin, sequenced in a study of cytomegalovirus exposure and HLA in healthy donors. TCRdb's table, derived via immunoSEQ multiplex PCR, lists solely in-frame clones and lacks some. This sample has hundreds of thousands of clones, with around 87% found just once. The specimen sequenced was PBMCs. The receptors come from a man between 18 and 29 years old in good health and CMV-seronegative.

The chain uses TRBV4-1 and TRBJ2-3; 9 bases align to TRBD2. The CDR3 extends over 16 amino acids. Germline CDR1 and CDR2: MGHRA and YSYEKL. Losses at the gene ends were 0 bases for V and 6 bases for J; bases not matched to a gene: 7. The CDR3 DNA sequence: TGCGCCAGCAGCCAAGAGGCTAGCGGGACTCGGGATACGCAGTATTTT. It translates to CASSQEASGTRDTQYF.

The rearrangement links TRBV27 to TRBJ2-1; D may be TRBD1 (6 bases). CDR1 MNHEY and CDR2 SMNVEV come from the germline V gene (reference sequence). Deletions cut 5 bases from V and 2 bases from J, with 13 bases between. This CDR3 has 15 amino acids. The CDR3 here is CASSTRDTTYNEQFF. In DNA form, the CDR3 reads TGTGCCAGCAGTACCCGGGACACGACCTACAATGAGCAGTTCTTC.

The chain employs TRBV4-3 and TRBJ2-1, with 7 bases fitting TRBD2. Per the germline V gene, CDR1 is LGHNA and CDR2 is YSLEER. The CDR3 contains 16 residues. J gave up 9 bases and V 0 bases, and 11 bases lay outside the gene matches. The chain's CDR3 is CASSQDPNTAGTEQFF. In DNA form, the CDR3 reads TGCGCCAGCAGCCAAGATCCCAATACAGCGGGGACTGAGCAGTTCTTC.

The chain recombines TRBV27 with TRBJ2-5; 7 bases are a match to TRBD1. The CDR3 is 13 amino acids. Germline CDR1 is MNHEY and CDR2 is SMNVEV (reference sequence). The ends lost 2 bases at V and 7 bases at J; junction bases unmatched: 4. CDR3 DNA: TGTGCCAGCAGTTTAGACAGGGATCGGACCCAGTACTTC. Translation gives CASSLDRDRTQYF.

This chain connects TRBV4-1 to TRBJ2-1; 8 bases are a match to TRBD1. Trimming cost V 3 bases and J 7 bases; bases outside gene matches: 5. This CDR3 spans 14 amino acids. CDR1 and CDR2 from the germline V gene are MGHRA and YSYEKL. The CDR3 nucleotides read TGCGCCAGCAGCCACGGGACAGGTCCTAATGAGCAGTTCTTC. This encodes CASSHGTGPNEQFF.